These 20 T cell receptor beta chains originate from one sample sequenced in a study of T cell repertoires in cytomegalovirus infection (dated by TCRdb to between 2018 and 2021). TCRdb lists the instrument as Illumina HiSeq 1500. In-frame beta chains were kept once TCRdb had trimmed the public reads at Q25 with fastp and called clones with MiXCR. Identical CDR3 protein sequences are pooled into one entry, listed with their most common genes and DNA. This sample is represented by roughly 600,000 distinct CDR3 sequences; 20% to 25% of them were singletons. The ten largest clones represent 8% of the sample. The sequenced material came from CD8+ T cells from PBMCs. These receptor sequences come from a human donor in good health (CMV status not recorded). Some clones in this sample may be carry-over from other donors' samples.

At least ten counts were recorded for this clonotype. V usage is TRBV7-2 and J usage is TRBJ2-1; tentative D call: TRBD2 (5 bases). The germline CDR1 and CDR2 sequences are SGHTA and FQGNSA. V dropped 5 bases and J dropped 1 base, with 18 bases sitting between them. This CDR3 region has 17 residues. CDR3: CASSLGSPAESYNEQFF. The CDR3 DNA reads as TGTGCCAGCAGCCTAGGGTCCCCAGCGGAGTCCTACAATGAGCAGTTCTTC.

This clonotype was observed many times. The chain combines TRBV5-1 with TRBJ2-1; 7 bases match TRBD1. The V gene end was trimmed by 3 bases and the J gene end by 8 bases; junction bases not matched to a gene: 8. Germline CDR1 is SGHRS and CDR2 is YFSETQ. The length of the CDR3 is 14 residues. CDR3 coding DNA: TGCGCCAGCAGCTGGAGACAGGGTGAGGATGAGCAGTTCTTC. Its protein product is CASSWRQGEDEQFF.

In regard to this clonotype: At one end, the junction sequence differs from germline, possibly due to a read error. The J gene is TRBJ2-3, the V gene TRBV7-2; D is undetermined. The CDR3 length is 11 residues. The germline gives CDR1 SGHTA, CDR2 FQGNSA. The CDR3 spells CASSFTDMQYF. The DNA of the CDR3 is TGTGCCAGCAGCTTTACAGATATGCAGTATTTT. The full variable domain, with the rest looked up from reference TRBV7-2 and TRBJ2-3, is GAGVSQSPSNKVTEKGKDVELRCDPISGHTALYWYRQSLGQGLEFLIYFQGNSAPDKSGLPSDRFSAERTGGSVSTLTIQRTQQEDSAVYLCASSFTDMQYFGPGTRLTVL.

A single count supports this clonotype. Just one base apart from a much larger clone, this may be a read error. CDR3 loop: CASGITGGYRETQYF. CDR3 bases: TGTGCCAGCGGGATAACAGGGGGCTATCGGGAGACCCAGTACTTC. The chain has TRBV6-8 and TRBJ2-5, with 9 positions matching TRBD1. This CDR3 region has 15 residues. The germline CDR1 and CDR2 sequences are MNHGY and SAAAGT. Losses at the gene ends were 8 bases for V and 5 bases for J; bases not matched to a gene: 12.

This clonotype was seen at least ten times. The chain links TRBV7-8 to TRBJ1-1, with 9 positions matching TRBD1. The CDR3 runs to 15 residues. The ends lost 5 bases at V and 5 bases at J; junction bases unmatched: 9. Germline values: CDR1 SGHVS, CDR2 FQNEAQ. CDR3 DNA sequence: TGTGCCAGCAGCCTCAGACAGGGGGGGGTAACTGAAGCTTTCTTT. Residues: CASSLRQGGVTEAFF.

Many counts were recorded for this clonotype. The chain joins TRBV7-8 to TRBJ2-5; D may be TRBD2 (6 bases). The CDR3 is 15 amino acids. In germline, CDR1 is SGHVS, CDR2 FQNEAQ. V was cut by 3 bases and J by 7 bases, with 18 bases left in between. In DNA, the CDR3 is TGTGCCAGCAGCTTGGGGTGGGGGGAGGACTTGACCCAGTACTTC. It specifies CASSLGWGEDLTQYF.

The gene calls are TRBV20-1 and TRBJ1-2, with a tentative D call TRBD1 (5 bases). The V end lost 0 bases, the J end lost 2 bases, and 7 bases lay between the germline ends. The CDR3 covers 13 residues. Germline-derived CDR1 and CDR2 are DFQATT and SNEGSKA (reference sequence). The CDR3 DNA reads as TGCAGTGCTAGAGATCGACAGAACTATGGCTACACCTTC. The encoded protein is CSARDRQNYGYTF.

The rearrangement links TRBV6-1 to TRBJ1-4; no clear D. V was shortened by 4 bases and J by 4 bases, with 13 bases between the two germline ends. Germline CDR1 is MNHNS and CDR2 is SASEGT. The CDR3 contains 15 residues. The CDR3: CASSVRLEINEKLFF. The CDR3 DNA follows: TGTGCCAGCAGTGTCCGACTGGAGATTAATGAAAAACTGTTTTTT.

This clonotype has just a few counts. V and J are TRBV20-1 and TRBJ1-5; D remains unclear. From germline, CDR1 is DFQATT and CDR2 SNEGSKA (reference sequence). CDR3 size: 13 residues. V lost 3 bases and J 7 bases, leaving 13 bases between the germline ends. The DNA of the CDR3 is TGCAGTGCTAGCTTGCCCCTGGGGCAGCCCCAGCATTTT. This translates into CSASLPLGQPQHF.

This rearrangement joins TRBV27 to TRBJ2-3; D possibly corresponds to TRBD2 (5 bases). Trimming shortened V by 4 bases and J by 5 bases, and 19 bases separated the two germline ends. CDR3 length: 16 residues. Germline CDR1 is MNHEY and CDR2 is SMNVEV (reference sequence). The CDR3 loop is CASSSPVDDRGDTQYF. CDR3 nucleotide sequence: TGTGCCAGCAGTTCCCCCGTGGACGACCGGGGAGATACGCAGTATTTT.

This clonotype was counted many times. The V call is TRBV28, the J call TRBJ1-5, with a weak D call TRBD1 (5 bases). V was clipped by 5 bases and J by 3 bases, with 14 bases between them. Germline CDR1 reads MDHEN; CDR2 reads SYDVKM. The CDR3 runs to 15 residues. As DNA, the CDR3 is TGTGCCAGCAGTCCCCCAAGACAGCACAATCAGCCCCAGCATTTT. Translated, it gives CASSPPRQHNQPQHF.

This clonotype showed up just a few times. Here the CDR3 omits its conserved ending phenylalanine or tryptophan, so a read error is the likely source. The DNA is omitted, as the CDR3 cannot be located on it reliably, and the CDR3 follows TCRdb's listing. This chain joins TRBV29-1 and TRBJ1-2; TRBD1, the table's D call, was not compared with the DNA. The CDR3 sequence runs 12 residues, both termini included. Germline CDR1 SQVTM, CDR2 ANQGSEA. CDR3: CSVEDPRDGGFS.

The rearrangement links TRBV6-2 or TRBV6-3 to TRBJ2-2; no clear D gene. With 0 bases removed from V and 4 bases from J, the gap between germline ends came to 6 bases. From germline, CDR1 is MNHEY and CDR2 SVGEGT. The CDR3 runs to 14 residues. CDR3 sequence: CASSYSAATGELFF. DNA for the CDR3: TGTGCCAGCAGTTACTCGGCGGCCACCGGGGAGCTGTTTTTT.

This sequence joins TRBV7-1 and TRBJ2-5, with no clear D. TRBV7-1 is an open reading frame, and its role is uncertain. The CDR3 loop spans 15 amino acids. The V gene lost 7 bases and the J gene lost 4 bases, with 19 bases spanning the gap. The CDR3 spells CASNEIGHPTETQYF. The CDR3 DNA is TGTGCCAGCAATGAAATAGGCCATCCGACAGAGACCCAGTACTTC.

The rearrangement joins TRBV7-8 to TRBJ1-1; no clear D gene. The CDR3 extends over 15 amino acids. Germline CDR1 reads SGHVS; CDR2 reads FQNEAQ. The V end lost 5 bases, the J end lost 0 bases, and 13 bases lay between the germline ends. The CDR3 nucleotides are TGTGCCAGCAGCATCGACACGTCCATGAACACTGAAGCTTTCTTT. As protein: CASSIDTSMNTEAFF.

This clonotype occurred many times. The chain carries TRBV28 and TRBJ2-7; the match to TRBD2 covers 7 bases. Trimming took 0 bases from V and 2 from J; bases not matched to a gene: 4. The V gene's germline CDR1 is MDHEN and CDR2 SYDVKM. This CDR3 spans 15 amino acids. The CDR3 region is CASSLWSGAPYEQYF. The CDR3 DNA sequence: TGTGCCAGCAGTTTATGGAGCGGGGCTCCCTACGAGCAGTACTTC.

The chain recombines TRBV7-9 with TRBJ1-1; D not certain. The germline CDR1 and CDR2 sequences are SEHNR and FQNEAQ (reference sequence). V lost 6 bases, J lost 5 bases, and 13 bases lay in between. The CDR3 spans 13 residues. The CDR3 sequence: CASRPGRGTEAFF. DNA of the CDR3: TGTGCCAGCAGACCCGGACGGGGTACTGAAGCTTTCTTT.

This chain connects TRBV28 to TRBJ2-7; the D is unclear. CDR1 is MDHEN and CDR2 is SYDVKM in the germline V gene. This CDR3 is built from 13 residues. With 3 bases removed from V and 10 bases from J, the gap between germline ends came to 16 bases. The CDR3 sequence is CASSLVLWDAQYV. CDR3 coding DNA: TGTGCCAGCAGTTTGGTTCTTTGGGATGCACAGTACGTC.

V is TRBV6-6 and J is TRBJ2-7, with D tentatively TRBD2 (7 bases). The CDR3 is 15 amino acids. Trimming pared 0 bases from V and 5 bases from J, leaving 14 bases between. Germline assignment: CDR1 MNHNY and CDR2 SVGAGI (reference sequence). Here the CDR3 reads CASSYSGGAENEQYF. The CDR3 DNA follows: TGTGCCAGCAGTTACTCGGGGGGGGCGGAGAACGAGCAGTACTTC.

In its sample, this clonotype was seen many times. The V call is TRBV28, the J call TRBJ2-1; 8 bases map to TRBD1. The CDR3 extends over 13 amino acids. The V segment lost 3 bases and the J segment 7 bases; nucleotides outside the gene matches: 2. Germline values: CDR1 MDHEN, CDR2 SYDVKM. The CDR3 nucleotides read TGTGCCAGCAGTTTGACAGGGGAGAATGAGCAGTTCTTC. Amino acid sequence: CASSLTGENEQFF.